Below are 3 T cell receptor beta chains sequenced from a single sample in a study of OX40 agonist ivuxolimab in advanced cancers. The data were produced by immunoSEQ multiplex PCR, yet TCRdb's version contains in-frame clones alone and is incomplete. The table records roughly 87,000 clones, about 90% of them present only once. The specimen comprised CD4+ or CD8+ T cells sorted from blood, sampled in a trial of the OX40 agonist ivuxolimab. The receptors stem from an adult with an advanced solid tumor such as melanoma, head and neck, liver or kidney cancer.

The chain carries TRBV30 and TRBJ2-7; perhaps TRBD2 as D (6 bases). V gave up 3 bases and J gave up 3 bases, with 12 bases separating them. This CDR3 contains 13 residues. CDR1 is GTSNPN, CDR2 SVGIG, per germline (reference sequence). Written as DNA, the CDR3 is TGTGCCTGGAGCGGGGGACGGATCTACGAGCAGTACTTC. Residues: CAWSGGRIYEQYF.

Regarding this clone: Distinct nucleotide sequences in the sample also encode this CDR3. The chain is built from TRBV27 and TRBJ1-5; D unclear. V lost 1 base, J lost 2 bases, and 3 bases lay in between. Germline lookup yields CDR1 MNHEY and CDR2 SMNVEV (reference sequence). There are 13 residues in the CDR3. CDR3 protein: CASSLLGNQPQHF. CDR3 nucleotides: TGTGCCAGCAGTTTATTAGGCAATCAGCCCCAGCATTTT.

The rearrangement links TRBV19 to TRBJ1-5; D possibly corresponds to TRBD1 (5 bases). The CDR3 is made up of 13 amino acids. Germline V gene lookup returns CDR1 LNHDA and CDR2 SQIVND (reference sequence). With 6 bases removed from V and 9 bases from J, the gap between germline ends came to 15 bases. The CDR3 region is CASRRGSGMPQHF. DNA for the CDR3: TGTGCCAGTAGAAGAGGATCAGGGATGCCCCAGCATTTT.